This TCR beta chain was observed in a study of graft-versus-host responses after intestinal transplantation. Across the study: Following induction with anti-thymocyte globulin, all recipients were given tacrolimus and steroids for around three years.

The data were produced by immunoSEQ multiplex PCR, yet TCRdb's version contains in-frame clones alone and is incomplete. The sample holds 35,000 to 40,000 clones; around 94% are singletons and the top ten take less than 0.85%. Note on this clone: What it binds is not known.

Study results and caveats: There was an association between peak levels of circulating GvH clones and early post-transplant HvG declines. When patients had graft-donor T cell macrochimerism, their allografts held high graft-versus-host to host-versus-graft clonal ratios. GvH clones were identified in recipient marrow, with some first appearing in ileum or blood.

CDR3 length: 14 amino acids. V lost 7 bases, J lost 2 bases, and 12 bases lay in between. Germline assignment: CDR1 MDHEN and CDR2 SYDVKM. The specimen comprised PBMCs, sampled 16 days after intestinal transplant. The chain couples TRBV28 to TRBJ1-3, with a possible D match to TRBD1 (6 bases). The sequence was collected from a human patient who received an intestinal transplant, so some T cells may come from the graft donor. The DNA for the CDR3 is TGTGCCAGCAATGGGGGGCTGGCTGGAAACACCATATATTTT. Translation: CASNGGLAGNTIYF.